This TCR beta chain is from a study of blood T cell repertoires in COVID-19. Across the study: Nucleic acid was either cDNA or gDNA, and it came from T cells, B-cell-depleted T cells, or PBMCs.

The study recruited people aged roughly 18 to 100 years across 20 to 30 US areas. Between the trimmed V and J ends, which lost 5 bases and 4 bases, there was a span of 14 bases. The CDR3 runs to 14 residues. Germline V lookup: CDR1 MRHNA, CDR2 SNTAGT. Libraries were prepared by immunoSEQ multiplex PCR; TCRdb keeps only in-frame clonotypes and omits some of them. The repertoire holds roughly 380,000 clones, with about 90% as singletons. V gene TRBV6-4 combines with J gene TRBJ1-2; tentative D call: TRBD1 (5 bases). This TCR derives from a woman aged 25 to 39 who had been exposed to COVID-19. Sequenced input: PBMCs or T cells enriched from blood (not recorded which). CDR3 bases: TGTGCCAGCAGTCCCGACAGCTCGTCCTATGGCTACACCTTC. It yields the protein CASSPDSSSYGYTF.